A selection of T cell receptor beta chains follows, all from one sample in a study of blood T cell repertoires in COVID-19. Measured with immunoSEQ multiplex PCR; TCRdb has only the in-frame clones, and not every one. The sample gives approximately 170,000 clones, around nine tenths of which show up once; 3.7% is in the top ten. Specimen: peripheral blood. The receptors originated from a young man with active or convalescent COVID-19. Each CDR3 is given with its conserved first and last residue. Fields, in order: D gene, J gene, clone size, V gene, CDR3 protein, CDR3 DNA. D genes are given only for firm matches. Size tells how often a clone was seen (once, few, many) or the class of an expanded clone, and some rows leave it out.

D: TRBD2; J: TRBJ2-1; size: -; V: TRBV27; CDR3: CASTFILAGGPGEQFF; DNA: TGTGCCAGCACCTTCATTTTAGCGGGAGGGCCAGGGGAGCAGTTCTTC
D: TRBD1; J: TRBJ1-1; size: -; V: TRBV2; CDR3: CASSEVGGGLEAFF; DNA: TGTGCCAGCAGTGAAGTAGGGGGCGGGTTGGAAGCTTTCTTT
D: TRBD2; J: TRBJ2-7; size: -; V: TRBV11-3; CDR3: CASSATSDMQYF; DNA: TGTGCCAGCAGCGCGACTAGCGACATGCAGTACTTC
D: TRBD1; J: TRBJ2-6; size: once; V: TRBV4-2; CDR3: CASSQVRTGGTGANVLTF; DNA: TGTGCCAGCAGCCAAGTGAGAACAGGGGGGACTGGGGCCAACGTCCTGACTTTC
D: -; J: TRBJ1-5; size: -; V: TRBV28; CDR3: CASKGGASQPQHF; DNA: TGTGCCAGCAAAGGGGGGGCGAGTCAGCCCCAGCATTTT
D: TRBD2; J: TRBJ2-2; size: -; V: TRBV11-2; CDR3: CASSLVAASGNTGELFF; DNA: TGTGCCAGCAGCTTAGTTGCCGCTAGCGGGAACACCGGGGAGCTGTTTTTT
D: TRBD2; J: TRBJ2-2; size: -; V: TRBV30; CDR3: CACQISGSGTGELFF; DNA: TGTGCCTGTCAAATTAGCGGGAGTGGCACCGGGGAGCTGTTTTTT
D: -; J: TRBJ1-4; size: once; V: TRBV5-1; CDR3: CASSLSRGANEKLFF; DNA: TGCGCCAGCAGCTTGAGCAGGGGAGCTAATGAAAAACTGTTTTTT
D: -; J: TRBJ1-2; size: -; V: TRBV7-2; CDR3: CASRKGQIYGYTF; DNA: TGTGCCAGCAGAAAAGGACAGATCTATGGCTACACCTTC
D: TRBD2; J: TRBJ2-7; size: -; V: TRBV5-4; CDR3: CASSLAGTSVSYEQYF; DNA: TGTGCCAGCAGCTTGGCCGGGACTAGCGTCTCCTACGAGCAGTACTTC
D: -; J: TRBJ2-7; size: -; V: TRBV6-5; CDR3: CASSNADRGIYEQYF; DNA: TGTGCCAGCAGTAACGCGGACAGAGGCATCTACGAGCAGTACTTC
D: -; J: TRBJ2-5; size: -; V: TRBV3-1/TRBV3-2; CDR3: CASSQRLGQPQETQYF; DNA: TGTGCCAGCAGCCAAAGGTTAGGACAGCCCCAAGAGACCCAGTACTTC
D: -; J: TRBJ1-1; size: -; V: TRBV7-9; CDR3: CASSSFYTEAFF; DNA: TGTGCCAGCAGCTCCTTTTACACTGAAGCTTTCTTT
D: TRBD1; J: TRBJ2-5; size: -; V: TRBV9; CDR3: CASSAVPGTGDQETQYF; DNA: TGTGCCAGCAGCGCGGTTCCCGGGACAGGGGATCAAGAGACCCAGTACTTC